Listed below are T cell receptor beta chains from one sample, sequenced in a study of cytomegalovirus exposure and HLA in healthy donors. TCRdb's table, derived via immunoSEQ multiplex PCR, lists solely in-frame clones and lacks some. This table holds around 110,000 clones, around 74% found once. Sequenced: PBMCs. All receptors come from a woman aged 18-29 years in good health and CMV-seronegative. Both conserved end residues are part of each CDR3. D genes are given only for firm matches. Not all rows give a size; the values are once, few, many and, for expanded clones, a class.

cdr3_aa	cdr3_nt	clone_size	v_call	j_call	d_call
CASSPGQQDQPQHF	TGTGCCAGCAGTCCAGGACAGCAAGATCAGCCCCAGCATTTT	.	TRBV28	TRBJ1-5	.
CASSSTANYGYTF	TGTGCCAGCAGCTCGACAGCGAACTATGGCTACACCTTC	.	TRBV7-9	TRBJ1-2	.
CAISEGGQGPYEQYF	TGTGCCATCAGTGAAGGGGGACAGGGACCCTACGAGCAGTACTTC	.	TRBV10-3	TRBJ2-7	TRBD1
CASSVRVNTEAFF	TGTGCCAGCAGCGTACGGGTGAACACTGAAGCTTTCTTT	.	TRBV9	TRBJ1-1	.
CASSLSPAGQPQHF	TGTGCCAGCAGTTTAAGCCCCGCGGGGCAGCCCCAGCATTTT	.	TRBV28	TRBJ1-5	.
CASSYGIHWDRKKNTEAFF	TGTGCCAGCAGTTATGGGATTCATTGGGACAGGAAAAAGAACACTGAAGCTTTCTTT	.	TRBV28	TRBJ1-1	TRBD1
CASSQDRGGNEKLFF	TGTGCCAGCAGCCAAGACAGAGGGGGAAATGAAAAGCTGTTTTTT	.	TRBV4-2	TRBJ1-4	.
CASSKGDINYGYTF	TGTGCCAGTAGTAAGGGGGACATAAACTATGGCTACACCTTC	.	TRBV19	TRBJ1-2	.
CASKRSPRPGGTDTQYF	TGTGCCAGCAAAAGGTCACCCCGGCCAGGGGGCACAGATACGCAGTATTTT	.	TRBV2	TRBJ2-3	.
CASSPLNAYYNQPQHF	TGTGCCAGCAGTCCCTTGAACGCTTACTACAATCAGCCCCAGCATTTT	.	TRBV28	TRBJ1-5	.
CAISFRGSYYEQYF	TGTGCCATCAGTTTCAGGGGTAGCTACTACGAGCAGTACTTC	medium-sized	TRBV10-3	TRBJ2-7	.
CSVEWARLRYTF	TGCAGCGTTGAATGGGCCAGGCTTCGCTACACCTTC	.	TRBV29-1	TRBJ1-2	.
CASSYDPQLDSPLHF	TGTGCCAGCAGTTACGATCCCCAACTAGACTCACCCCTCCACTTT	.	TRBV6-5	TRBJ1-6	.
CASRTGGRTDTQYF	TGTGCCAGCAGGACAGGGGGCCGCACAGATACGCAGTATTTT	.	TRBV6-5	TRBJ2-3	TRBD1
CASSLGQSNTEAFF	TGCGCCAGCAGCCTGGGACAGTCGAACACTGAAGCTTTCTTT	.	TRBV4-1	TRBJ1-1	TRBD1
CASSKDRETAFF	TGTGCCAGCAGTAAAGACCGGGAGACGGCTTTCTTT	.	TRBV28	TRBJ1-1	.
CASSSHSGTVVPGGNEQFF	TGCGCCAGCAGCAGCCATTCCGGGACAGTAGTCCCTGGGGGCAATGAGCAGTTCTTC	.	TRBV5-1	TRBJ2-1	TRBD1
CASSLGLPQEEAFF	TGTGCCAGCAGCTTGGGTTTACCACAGGAGGAAGCTTTCTTT	.	TRBV5-5	TRBJ1-1	.
CASNYDGTTNEKLFF	TGTGCCAGCAACTACGACGGGACAACTAATGAAAAACTGTTTTTT	.	TRBV7-2	TRBJ1-4	.
CASRSTAATNEKLFF	TGTGCCAGCAGATCAACAGCTGCAACTAATGAAAAACTGTTTTTT	.	TRBV28	TRBJ1-4	.
CASSVVGGPYNEQFF	TGTGCCAGCAGCGTAGTCGGTGGGCCCTACAATGAGCAGTTCTTC	.	TRBV9	TRBJ2-1	.
CASRGQCYYEQYF	TGTGCCAGCAGGGGACAGTGTTACTACGAGCAGTACTTC	.	TRBV21-1	TRBJ2-7	.
CASCVSNTEAFF	TGTGCCAGCTGCGTTTCTAACACTGAAGCTTTCTTT	.	TRBV2	TRBJ1-1	.